The 21 T cell receptor beta chains listed next were all sequenced from one sample in a study of technical replicates of blood from a few donors. Method: immunoSEQ multiplex PCR; TCRdb's copy keeps in-frame clones and lacks some. Counted here are about 82,000 clones, 85% to 95% occurring once; the ten biggest clones make up about 0.26%. The sample was T cells isolated from PBMCs. The receptors derive from a human donor in good health.

The chain combines TRBV6-1 with TRBJ2-1, with TRBD2 matching 8 bases. Germline CDR1 and CDR2: MNHNS and SASEGT. V lost 4 bases, J lost 9 bases, and 17 bases stayed unmatched. There are 17 residues in the CDR3. This CDR3 is CASSVQPGLAGRGEQFF. The CDR3 DNA sequence: TGTGCCAGCAGTGTACAACCCGGGCTAGCGGGTCGGGGTGAGCAGTTCTTC.

The chain links TRBV6-1 to TRBJ2-7; 7 nucleotides match TRBD2. The CDR3 is 14 residues long. CDR1 and CDR2 (germline): MNHNS, SASEGT. V shed 4 bases, J shed 6 bases, and the junction held 9 bases outside the gene matches. CDR3 DNA: TGTGCCAGCAGTGTGAAGAAGTGGGGGGGCGAGCAGTACTTC. Protein sequence: CASSVKKWGGEQYF.

The chain has TRBV14 and TRBJ2-1, with 10 bases lining up with TRBD2. The CDR3 consists of 15 residues. The germline gives CDR1 SGHDN, CDR2 FVKESK. V trimming: 1 base; J trimming: 4 bases; junction bases outside the gene matches: 1. CDR3 nucleotide sequence: TGTGCCAGCAGCCAAGTGACTAGCGGGTACAATGAGCAGTTCTTC. It is translated as CASSQVTSGYNEQFF.

The chain uses TRBV4-1 and TRBJ2-7, with 11 bases fitting TRBD1. Unmatched junction bases numbered 3, after V lost 6 bases and J lost 2 bases. CDR3 length equals 14 residues. CDR1 is MGHRA and CDR2 is YSYEKL in the germline V gene. The CDR3 coding sequence is TGCGCCAGCAGTTCGGACAGGGGGCCCTACGAGCAGTACTTC. Translation gives CASSSDRGPYEQYF.

V and J are TRBV6-6 and TRBJ2-1; the D gene is possibly TRBD1 (6 bases). The CDR3 runs 12 residues. Trimming removed 9 bases from V and 6 bases from J, with 12 bases in between. The germline V gene has CDR1 MNHNY and CDR2 SVGAGI (reference sequence). CDR3 loop: CASLAGVNEQFF. The CDR3 bases are TGTGCCAGTCTCGCAGGGGTCAATGAGCAGTTCTTC.

This clone appeared once. The rearrangement joins TRBV15 to TRBJ2-7; 7 bases are a match to TRBD2. The germline gives CDR1 LNHNV, CDR2 YYDKDF (reference sequence). This CDR3 contains 12 residues. CDR3 coding DNA: TGTGTCCCCCGGGACTACTCCTACGAGCAGTACTTC. It is translated as CVPRDYSYEQYF. The full variable domain, with the rest looked up from reference TRBV15 and TRBJ2-7, is DAMVIQNPRYQVTQFGKPVTLSCSQTLNHNVMYWYQQKSSQAPKLLFHYYDKDFNNEADTPDNFQSRRPNTSFCFLDIRSPGLGDTAMYLCVPRDYSYEQYFGPGTRLTVT.

The chain joins TRBV7-2 to TRBJ2-7; 8 bases are shared with TRBD2. The CDR3 has 13 amino acids. Per the germline V gene, CDR1 is SGHTA and CDR2 is FQGNSA. With 4 bases clipped from V and 2 bases from J, the junction kept 1 base outside the gene matches. CDR3 sequence reads: CASSSGGTYEQYF. The CDR3 bases are TGTGCCAGCAGCTCGGGGGGGACCTACGAGCAGTACTTC.

This rearrangement joins TRBV7-9 to TRBJ2-1; the D gene is possibly TRBD2 (5 bases). Trimming shortened V by 9 bases and J by 0 bases, and 15 bases separated the two germline ends. CDR1 and CDR2 (germline): SEHNR, FQNEAQ (reference sequence). The CDR3 runs 15 residues. CDR3 in amino acids: CASKGASSSYNEQFF. The CDR3 DNA reads TGTGCCAGTAAGGGAGCCTCGAGCTCCTACAATGAGCAGTTCTTC.

This clone is a singleton in its sample. The rearrangement joins TRBV18 to TRBJ1-1, with 8 bases lining up with TRBD1. V lost 5 bases, J lost 5 bases, and 10 bases stayed unmatched. This CDR3 is built from 15 residues. Germline-derived CDR1 and CDR2 are KGHSH and LQKENI. CDR3 in DNA: TGTGCCAGCTCAGCTATACAGGGGGGTGGGACTGAAGCTTTCTTT. Translation gives CASSAIQGGGTEAFF. Looking up the rest from reference TRBV18 and TRBJ1-1 gives the full variable domain: NAGVMQNPRHLVRRRGQEARLRCSPMKGHSHVYWYRQLPEEGLKFMVYLQKENIIDESGMPKERFSAEFPKEGPSILRIQQVVRGDSAAYFCASSAIQGGGTEAFFGQGTRLTVV.

This chain connects TRBV7-5 to TRBJ2-7; the DNA was not compared with TRBD2, the D call given in the table. TRBV7-5 is a known pseudogene. The CDR3 spans 17 residues. CDR3 in amino acids: CVDRDVRSREPADEQYF. DNA for the CDR3: TGTGTCGACAGAGATGTTCGGAGTCGGGAGCCCGCGGACGAGCAGTACTTC.

The J gene is TRBJ2-7, the V gene TRBV2; no reliable D call. Trimming shortened V by 6 bases and J by 0 bases, and 6 bases separated the two germline ends. This CDR3 contains 12 residues. Germline values: CDR1 SNHLY, CDR2 FYNNEI. CDR3 bases: TGTGCCAGCAGGGCTAGCTCCTACGAGCAGTACTTC. Translating gives CASRASSYEQYF.

With regard to this clone: The junction departs from the called germline gene at one end, perhaps through a read error. This sequence joins TRBV27 and TRBJ2-7, with TRBD1 as a possible D gene (7 bases). This CDR3 has 15 amino acids. Germline V lookup: CDR1 MNHEY, CDR2 SMNVEV (reference sequence). CDR3 bases: TGTGCCAGCAGTGGTGACAGGGAGGTTCTTTACGGGCAGTACTTC. Protein sequence: CASSGDREVLYGQYF.

This sequence joins TRBV21-1 and TRBJ2-3; the table calls TRBD2, which could not be checked here. TRBV21-1 is a pseudogene locus. This CDR3 contains 20 residues. CDR3 nucleotides: TGTGCCAGCAGCAAAGATAAGTTTGTTTACCTAGCGGGACCCCCAGATACGCAGTATTTT. Translated: CASSKDKFVYLAGPPDTQYF.

This sequence joins TRBV6-5 and TRBJ1-5; TRBD1 aligns across 11 bases. Germline V gene lookup returns CDR1 MNHEY and CDR2 SVGAGI. The CDR3 has 14 amino acids. Unmatched junction bases numbered 3, after V lost 5 bases and J lost 6 bases. The CDR3: CASSGTGGGQPQHF. The CDR3 region has the DNA TGTGCCAGCAGTGGGACAGGGGGGGGTCAGCCCCAGCATTTT.

The chain has TRBV7-2 and TRBJ2-7, with D possibly being TRBD1 (6 bases). The germline V gene encodes CDR1 SGHTA and CDR2 FQGNSA. V gave up 4 bases and J gave up 2 bases, with 12 bases separating them. This CDR3 region has 14 residues. The DNA for the CDR3 is TGTGCCAGCAGCTCGCCAGGACAGCCCTACGAGCAGTACTTC. Its translation: CASSSPGQPYEQYF.

The DNA of the CDR3 is TGTGCCAGCAGTATCAAGGGGGAGACGGCCAATGAGCAGTTCTTC. Encoded protein: CASSIKGETANEQFF. The chain is built from TRBV7-9 and TRBJ2-1; TRBD1 might be the D (6 bases). This CDR3 is 15 amino acids long. Germline CDR1 and CDR2: SEHNR and FQNEAQ (reference sequence). Trimming pared 6 bases from V and 6 bases from J, leaving 18 bases between.

This rearrangement joins TRBV7-8 to TRBJ1-1; no clear D gene. CDR1 SGHVS and CDR2 FQNEAQ come from the germline V gene. This CDR3 spans 14 amino acids. The V gene lost 2 bases and the J gene lost 5 bases, with 12 bases spanning the gap. CDR3 in DNA: TGTGCCAGCAGCTTAAACCCCGGCGGGACTGAAGCTTTCTTT. Encoded protein: CASSLNPGGTEAFF.

The chain has TRBV5-8 and TRBJ2-5; D may be TRBD2 (6 bases). Trimming cost V 2 bases and J 1 base, with 15 bases left between them. CDR1 SGHTS and CDR2 YDEGEE come from the germline V gene. The CDR3 extends over 16 amino acids. CDR3 DNA sequence: TGTGCCAGCAGCTTAAAGGACTACACCCTCCAAGAGACCCAGTACTTC. The encoded protein is CASSLKDYTLQETQYF.

The rearrangement uses TRBV19 and TRBJ2-5; TRBD1 matches 8 bases. Germline V gene lookup returns CDR1 LNHDA and CDR2 SQIVND (reference sequence). The ends lost 3 bases at V and 5 bases at J; junction bases unmatched: 8. The CDR3 loop spans 15 amino acids. The CDR3 here is CASSIGQGAWETQYF. As DNA, the CDR3 is TGTGCCAGTAGTATCGGGCAGGGGGCTTGGGAGACCCAGTACTTC.

The genes are TRBV19 and TRBJ2-1; D is possibly TRBD1 (6 bases). Trimming shortened V by 3 bases and J by 3 bases, and 9 bases separated the two germline ends. Germline V CDR1 and CDR2: LNHDA, SQIVND (reference sequence). The CDR3 has 14 amino acids. CDR3 DNA: TGTGCCAGTAGTATGACAGGCGGCTACAATGAGCAGTTCTTC. Its translation: CASSMTGGYNEQFF.

This clone was counted a single time. The rearrangement uses TRBV10-1 and TRBJ2-1; 8 nucleotides line up with TRBD2. From germline, CDR1 is WNHNN and CDR2 SYGVQD (reference sequence). The V gene end was trimmed by 6 bases and the J gene end by 7 bases; junction bases not matched to a gene: 14. This CDR3 contains 16 residues. The CDR3 coding sequence is TGCGCCAGCAGCGAGGCGGGGGGCGGGGGTCGGAATGAGCAGTTCTTC. Its protein product is CASSEAGGGGRNEQFF.